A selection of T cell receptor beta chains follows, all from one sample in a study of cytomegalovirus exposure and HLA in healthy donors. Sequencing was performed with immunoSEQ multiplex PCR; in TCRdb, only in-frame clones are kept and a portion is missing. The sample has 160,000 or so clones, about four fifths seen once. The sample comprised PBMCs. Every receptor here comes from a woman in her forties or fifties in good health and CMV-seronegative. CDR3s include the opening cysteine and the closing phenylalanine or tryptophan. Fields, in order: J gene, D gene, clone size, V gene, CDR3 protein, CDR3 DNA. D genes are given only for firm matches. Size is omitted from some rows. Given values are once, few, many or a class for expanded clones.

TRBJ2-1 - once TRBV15 CATSGIAAASYDEQFF TGTGCCACCAGCGGAATAGCAGCCGCCTCCTACGATGAGCAGTTCTTC
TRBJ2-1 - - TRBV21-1 CASSKLGPLGGGPDEQFF TGTGCCAGCAGCAAGCTAGGCCCCTTGGGGGGAGGGCCCGATGAGCAGTTCTTC
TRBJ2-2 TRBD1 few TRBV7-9 CASSPRQGPNTGELFF TGTGCCAGCAGCCCGAGACAGGGGCCGAACACCGGGGAGCTGTTTTTT
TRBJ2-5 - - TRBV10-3 CAISESKQGKETQYF TGTGCCATCAGTGAGTCGAAACAGGGCAAAGAGACCCAGTACTTC
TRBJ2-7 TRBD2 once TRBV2 CASSVSSGGYEQYF TGTGCCAGCAGTGTTTCTAGCGGGGGCTACGAGCAGTACTTC
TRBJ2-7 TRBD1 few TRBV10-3 CAIRTGIKFSDEQYF TGTGCCATTCGGACAGGGATTAAGTTTTCGGATGAGCAGTACTTC
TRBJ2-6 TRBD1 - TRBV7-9 CASSLTGTGAWGANVLTF TGTGCCAGCAGCTTAACCGGGACAGGGGCCTGGGGGGCCAACGTCCTGACTTTC
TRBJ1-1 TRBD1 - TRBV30 CAWTIGTGGTEAFF TGTGCCTGGACGATCGGGACAGGGGGAACTGAAGCTTTCTTT
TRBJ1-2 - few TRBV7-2 CASSSSLGSGLYGYTF TGTGCCAGCAGCTCTAGCCTAGGGTCCGGGCTCTATGGCTACACCTTC
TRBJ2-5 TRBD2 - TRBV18 CASSQSTGLAGKETQYF TGTGCCAGCTCCCAATCAACCGGACTAGCGGGGAAGGAGACCCAGTACTTC
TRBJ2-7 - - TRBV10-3 CAISLTDTYEQYF TGTGCCATCAGCTTGACAGATACCTACGAGCAGTACTTC
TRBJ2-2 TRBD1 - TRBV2 CASSEAGGNTGELFF TGTGCCAGCTCCGAGGCAGGGGGGAACACCGGGGAGCTGTTTTTT
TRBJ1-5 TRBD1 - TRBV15 CATKMVGQGNQPQHF TGTGCCACCAAGATGGTCGGACAGGGAAATCAGCCCCAGCATTTT
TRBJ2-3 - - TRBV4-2 CASSQDNTDTQYF TGTGCCAGCAGCCAAGATAACACAGATACGCAGTATTTT
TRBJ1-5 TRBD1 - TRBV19 CASKIGQGTYSNQPQHF TGTGCCAGTAAAATCGGACAGGGAACTTATAGCAATCAGCCCCAGCATTTT
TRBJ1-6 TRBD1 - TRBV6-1 CASSPQGAPLHF TGTGCCAGCAGTCCTCAGGGGGCACCCCTCCACTTT
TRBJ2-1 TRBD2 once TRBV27 CASSLGLAAHEQFF TGTGCCAGCAGTTTAGGACTAGCCGCCCATGAGCAGTTCTTC
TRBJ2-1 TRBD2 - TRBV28 CASSFRGGPGNEQFF TGTGCCAGCAGTTTTAGGGGAGGGCCCGGCAATGAGCAGTTCTTC
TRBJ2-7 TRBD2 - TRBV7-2 CASSYGGSMVEQYF TGTGCCAGCAGCTACGGGGGGTCTATGGTGGAGCAGTACTTC
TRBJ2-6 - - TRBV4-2 CASSQDLEGLGANVLTF TGTGCCAGCAGCCAAGATCTGGAGGGGCTAGGGGCCAACGTCCTGACTTTC
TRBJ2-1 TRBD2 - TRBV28 CASSLPGGPNEQFF TGTGCCAGCAGTTTACCGGGAGGGCCCAATGAGCAGTTCTTC
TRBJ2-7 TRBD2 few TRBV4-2 CASSQGIASGSYEQYF TGTGCCAGCAGCCAAGGAATCGCTAGCGGGAGCTACGAGCAGTACTTC
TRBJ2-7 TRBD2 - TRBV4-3 CASSQDLAGGIGEQYF TGCGCCAGCAGCCAAGATTTAGCGGGGGGGATTGGAGAGCAGTACTTC
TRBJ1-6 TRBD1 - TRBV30 CAWSVIRGNSPLHF TGTGCCTGGAGTGTAATCAGGGGGAATTCACCCCTCCACTTT
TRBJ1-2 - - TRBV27 CASSHGQGKGYTF TGTGCCAGCAGTCATGGGCAGGGTAAGGGCTACACCTTC
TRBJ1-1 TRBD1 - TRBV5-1 CASSLQLGQGNTEAFF TGCGCCAGCAGCTTGCAGCTGGGACAGGGGAACACTGAAGCTTTCTTT
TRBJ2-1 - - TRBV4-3 CASSRNTGWNYNEQFF TGCGCCAGCAGCCGTAATACAGGTTGGAACTACAATGAGCAGTTCTTC
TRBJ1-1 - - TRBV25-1 CASSPVGDRAEAFF TGTGCCAGCAGTCCCGTCGGGGATCGGGCTGAAGCTTTCTTT
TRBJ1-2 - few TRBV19 CASSIKEHYGYTF TGTGCCAGTAGTATTAAGGAGCACTATGGCTACACCTTC
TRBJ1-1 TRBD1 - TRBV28 CASTPPGQQNTEAFF TGTGCCAGCACCCCCCCGGGACAGCAGAACACTGAAGCTTTCTTT
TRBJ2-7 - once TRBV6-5 CASSYSFLDSSYEQYF TGTGCCAGCAGTTACTCGTTTCTGGACAGTTCCTACGAGCAGTACTTC
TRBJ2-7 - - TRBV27 CASSFSRGYEQYF TGTGCCAGCAGTTTCTCGCGGGGCTACGAGCAGTACTTC